A single sample gave rise to the 25 T cell receptor beta chains below, sequenced in a study of CD8+CD57+ T cells in acquired aplastic anemia. Before being chosen for sequencing, patients had shown CD8+CD57+ cell expansion by flow cytometry. Genomic DNA provided the template from which TCR beta VDJ and CDR3 profiles were obtained. TCRdb re-called the reads through MiXCR, storing one row per CDR3 protein. The table records roughly 61,000 distinct CDR3 sequences, approximately 50% of them present only once. The sequenced material came from sorted CD4+, CD8+, or CD8+CD57+ T cells (not recorded which) from PBMCs. These receptors all stem from a human donor with aplastic anemia.

In its sample, this clonotype was seen a few times. The genes are TRBV10-3 and TRBJ2-7; 7 nucleotides align to TRBD1. CDR1 and CDR2 (germline): ENHRY, SYGVKD. CDR3 length: 11 residues. With V trimmed by 7 bases and J by 6 bases, 3 bases remained unmatched. CDR3 nucleotide sequence: TGTGCCATCACCCCAGGGGGCGAGCAGTACTTC. This codes for CAITPGGEQYF.

Relative to its sample, this clonotype is medium-sized. The chain is built from TRBV10-3 and TRBJ1-1; D call uncertain. Trimming took off 0 bases at V and 9 bases at J, with 5 bases between the two ends. The CDR3 is 11 residues long. Germline CDR1 and CDR2: ENHRY and SYGVKD. CDR3 residues: CAISESEKAFF. For the CDR3, the DNA is TGTGCCATCAGTGAGTCAGAAAAAGCTTTCTTT.

This clonotype appeared a few times. This rearrangement joins TRBV19 to TRBJ2-7; possibly TRBD1 for D (7 bases). The CDR3 covers 15 residues. Germline CDR1 reads LNHDA; CDR2 reads SQIVND (reference sequence). Trimming stripped 8 bases from V and 2 bases from J, with 19 bases between. CDR3 protein: CASAPWGDSTYEQYV. CDR3 coding DNA: TGTGCCAGTGCCCCCTGGGGGGACAGCACCTACGAGCAGTACGTC.

This rearrangement joins TRBV9 to TRBJ2-1, with a tentative D call TRBD1 (6 bases). The CDR3 spans 15 residues. Germline loops: CDR1 SGDLS, CDR2 YYNGEE. The V and J ends lost 6 bases and 1 base respectively, with 14 bases between them. The CDR3, as DNA: TGTGCCAGCAAGAGCCAGACAGGTTCCTACAATGAGCAGTTCTTC. This translates into CASKSQTGSYNEQFF. The whole variable domain, remainder taken from reference TRBV9 and TRBJ2-1, is DSGVTQTPKHLITATGQRVTLRCSPRSGDLSVYWYQQSLDQGLQFLIQYYNGEERAKGNILERFSAQQFPDLHSELNLSSLELGDSALYFCASKSQTGSYNEQFFGPGTRLTVL.

This clonotype was counted only a few times. The gene calls are TRBV7-3 and TRBJ1-6, with 7 bases that match TRBD1. After removal of 4 bases from V and 7 bases from J, the junction contained 1 base not matched to a gene. Germline CDR1 SGHTA, CDR2 FQGTGA. The CDR3 contains 13 residues. CDR3 in amino acids: CASSSDRNSPLHF. The CDR3 DNA sequence: TGTGCCAGCAGCTCGGACAGGAATTCACCCCTCCACTTT.

This clonotype was counted at least ten times. The chain is built from TRBV7-2 and TRBJ1-1; no clear D gene. Germline-derived CDR1 and CDR2 are SGHTA and FQGNSA. The CDR3 runs to 13 residues. Trimming removed 2 bases from V and 7 bases from J, with 11 bases in between. As DNA, the CDR3 is TGTGCCAGCAGCTTATTGAAGGGAATTGAAGCTTTCTTT. Amino acids: CASSLLKGIEAFF.

This clonotype is medium-sized within its sample. This sequence joins TRBV19 and TRBJ1-2; no reliable D call. This CDR3 is built from 12 residues. V was clipped by 4 bases and J by 4 bases, with 7 bases between them. Germline CDR1 and CDR2: LNHDA and SQIVND (reference sequence). In nucleotides, the CDR3 is TGTGCCAGTAGTAATTCCGTCTATGGCTACACCTTC. It codes for CASSNSVYGYTF.

This clonotype occurred many times. DNA of the CDR3: TGTGCCAGCAGCCATGGAGAAGGCCCTGGTCAGCCCCAGCATTTT. This sequence encodes CASSHGEGPGQPQHF. The rearrangement joins TRBV27 to TRBJ1-5, with D uncertain. The CDR3 length is 15 residues. CDR1 is MNHEY and CDR2 is SMNVEV in the germline V gene (reference sequence). V was clipped by 6 bases and J by 6 bases, with 18 bases between them.

The chain carries TRBV20-1 and TRBJ1-2, with D possibly matching TRBD1 (6 bases). CDR1 is DFQATT, CDR2 SNEGSKA, per germline (reference sequence). This CDR3 spans 12 amino acids. The DNA of the CDR3 is TGCAGAGCAGGGGAGGGTTACTATGGCTACACCTTC. Its translation is CRAGEGYYGYTF.

This chain joins TRBV19 and TRBJ2-7; 7 bases match TRBD1. Trimming at V came to 5 bases and at J to 4 bases, leaving 17 bases not matched to a gene. Germline assignment: CDR1 LNHDA and CDR2 SQIVND (reference sequence). The CDR3 is 17 residues long. CDR3 sequence (DNA): TGTGCCAGTAGTGCCCTCATCGGACAGGACCAACTTTACGAGCAGTACGTC. This sequence encodes CASSALIGQDQLYEQYV.

The J gene is TRBJ1-6, the V gene TRBV5-6, with no clear D. V was trimmed by 1 base and J by 2 bases, leaving 10 bases between them. In germline, CDR1 is SGHDT, CDR2 YYEEEE. The CDR3 has 16 amino acids. The CDR3 nucleotides are TGTGCCAGCAGCTTGACGTACAGAGCCTATAATTCACCCCTCCACTTT. This translates into CASSLTYRAYNSPLHF.

This sequence joins TRBV6-1 and TRBJ2-6, with D perhaps TRBD1 (5 bases). This CDR3 is built from 15 residues. Germline CDR1 is MNHNS and CDR2 is SASEGT. Between the trimmed V and J ends, which lost 10 bases and 4 bases, there was a span of 17 bases. The CDR3 DNA is TGTGCCACCCAACTCAGGGTGTCCGGGGCCAACGTCCTGACTTTC. This codes for CATQLRVSGANVLTF.

Turning to this clonotype: Sequence at one end of the junction differs from germline and may be a read error. This chain joins TRBV2 and TRBJ1-6, with D tentatively TRBD1 (5 bases). This CDR3 has 15 amino acids. Germline lookup yields CDR1 SNHLY and CDR2 FYNNEI. The DNA of the CDR3 is TGTGCCAGCAGCGAAGGCAGTAGGGGCATTTCACCCCTCCACTTT. It specifies CASSEGSRGISPLHF.

The chain recombines TRBV9 with TRBJ2-1; D unresolved. The germline V and J ends were trimmed by 4 bases and 8 bases, with 16 bases remaining between them. Germline CDR1 is SGDLS and CDR2 is YYNGEE. CDR3 size: 14 residues. CDR3 loop: CASSKRVGYDEQFF. CDR3 coding DNA: TGTGCCAGCAGCAAAAGAGTAGGGTACGATGAGCAGTTCTTC.

There are many counts of this clonotype. A much larger clonotype is one base distant, so this may be a read error. The chain has TRBV5-5 and TRBJ1-5, with 8 bases aligning to TRBD1. Germline CDR1 SGHKS, CDR2 YYEKEE (reference sequence). This CDR3 region has 15 residues. The DNA for the CDR3 is TGTGCCATCAGCCCCCGGACAGGGAAGACTCAGCCCCAGCATTTT. Its translation: CAISPRTGKTQPQHF.

The sample holds a few counts of this clonotype. V is TRBV7-9 and J is TRBJ2-7; 12 nucleotides line up with TRBD1. Germline V CDR1 and CDR2: SEHNR, FQNEAQ (reference sequence). This CDR3 spans 15 amino acids. J was trimmed by 3 bases and V by 5 bases; bases with no gene match: 5. The CDR3 sequence: CASSPGQGAVYEQYF. CDR3 sequence (DNA): TGTGCCAGCAGCCCGGGACAGGGGGCGGTCTACGAGCAGTACTTC.

The rearrangement links TRBV25-1 to TRBJ2-7; D is unresolved. The CDR3 runs to 14 residues. The V gene lost 2 bases and the J gene lost 9 bases, with 17 bases spanning the gap. Germline CDR1 MGHDK, CDR2 SYGVNS. CDR3 nucleotides: TGTGCCAGCAGTGAAGAGAACACCGGTTCATGGCAGTACTTC. This translates into CASSEENTGSWQYF.

The chain combines TRBV10-3 with TRBJ2-3, with TRBD2 matching 15 bases. The J segment lost 3 bases and the V segment lost 8 bases, leaving 6 bases of the junction unmatched. Germline values: CDR1 ENHRY, CDR2 SYGVKD. CDR3 size: 16 residues. CDR3 nucleotides: TGTGCCATCCGACCGGGACTAGCGGGAGGTACAGATACGCAGTATTTT. It specifies CAIRPGLAGGTDTQYF.

Ten or more counts support this clonotype. The gene calls are TRBV28 and TRBJ1-3; no definite D call. Germline-derived CDR1 and CDR2 are MDHEN and SYDVKM. The CDR3 extends over 17 amino acids. Trimming took off 0 bases at V and 0 bases at J, with 12 bases between the two ends. The CDR3 loop is CASSLWSRRSSGNTIYF. DNA of the CDR3: TGTGCCAGCAGTTTATGGAGTAGGAGGAGCTCTGGAAACACCATATATTTT.

This clonotype turned up a few times. The V call is TRBV5-4, the J call TRBJ1-1; 10 nucleotides align to TRBD1. This CDR3 is 16 amino acids long. After removal of 0 bases from V and 0 bases from J, the junction contained 2 bases not matched to a gene. Germline assignment: CDR1 SGHNT and CDR2 YYREEE (reference sequence). CDR3 amino acids: CASSLGDRGLNTEAFF. The CDR3 region has the DNA TGTGCCAGCAGCTTGGGGGACAGGGGACTGAACACTGAAGCTTTCTTT.

The chain uses TRBV7-6 and TRBJ2-7; 9 bases are shared with TRBD1. CDR3 length: 16 amino acids. V shed 1 base and J 3 bases; nucleotides not matched to a gene: 7. The germline gives CDR1 SGHVS, CDR2 FNYEAQ. The DNA for the CDR3 is TGTGCCAGCAGCTTAGATCCGGGACAGGGTAACTACGAGCAGTACTTC. It encodes CASSLDPGQGNYEQYF. The full variable domain, completed using reference TRBV7-6 and TRBJ2-7, is GAGVSQSPRYKVTKRGQDVALRCDPISGHVSLYWYRQALGQGPEFLTYFNYEAQQDKSGLPNDRFSAERPEGSISTLTIQRTEQRDSAMYRCASSLDPGQGNYEQYFGPGTRLTVT.

This rearrangement joins TRBV29-1 to TRBJ2-1, with a possible D match to TRBD1 (6 bases). The CDR3 loop spans 16 amino acids. CDR1 and CDR2 (germline): SQVTM, ANQGSEA. The ends were cut back, 3 bases at V and 5 bases at J, with 20 bases in the middle. This CDR3 is CSVDEGGWGRNNEQFF. Here the CDR3 DNA reads TGCAGCGTTGATGAGGGTGGGTGGGGGCGCAACAATGAGCAGTTCTTC.

This chain uses TRBV20-1 with TRBJ1-2; tentatively, D is TRBD1 (5 bases). Germline CDR1 reads DFQATT; CDR2 reads SNEGSKA (reference sequence). Trimming removed 6 bases from V and 6 bases from J, with 26 bases in between. The CDR3 is 16 residues long. The CDR3: CSAWERGTGGGDGYTF. For the CDR3, the DNA is TGCAGTGCGTGGGAGCGGGGGACGGGGGGAGGTGATGGCTACACCTTC.

The chain links TRBV29-1 to TRBJ1-2; D is ambiguous. Trimming shortened V by 4 bases and J by 8 bases, and 8 bases separated the two germline ends. Germline CDR1 SQVTM, CDR2 ANQGSEA. The CDR3 length is 10 residues. The CDR3 bases are TGCAGCGTTGTAGGGAAAGGCTACACCTTC. It codes for CSVVGKGYTF.

Note on this clonotype: An end of the junction differs from the germline gene, which may be a read error. The rearrangement uses TRBV28 and TRBJ1-6; 7 bases line up with TRBD1. From germline, CDR1 is MDHEN and CDR2 SYDVKM. This CDR3 is 15 amino acids long. For the CDR3, the DNA is TGTCCCAGCAGTTTCCCCGGGACAGCTAATTCACCCCTCCACTTT. Amino acid sequence: CPSSFPGTANSPLHF. Supplemented by reference TRBV28 and TRBJ1-6, the full variable domain reads DVKVTQSSRYLVKRTGEKVFLECVQDMDHENMFWYRQDPGLGLRLIYFSYDVKMKEKGDIPEGYSVSREKKERFSLILESASTNQTSMYLCPSSFPGTANSPLHFGNGTRLTVT.